The 12 T cell receptor beta chains below come from one sample, sequenced in a study of CD8+CD57+ T cells in acquired aplastic anemia. Both TCR beta VDJ combination and CDR3 sequence profiling were carried out. Genomic DNA was the template for this profiling. One entry per CDR3 protein results from TCRdb running MiXCR on the reads. Of approximately 260,000 distinct CDR3 sequences detected, approximately 79% appear once; the ten largest clones hold approximately 42%. Only patients with CD8+CD57+ cell expansion on flow cytometry were chosen for sequencing. Sequencing used sorted CD4+, CD8+, or CD8+CD57+ T cells (not recorded which) from PBMCs. The receptors originated from a human donor with aplastic anemia.

The genes are TRBV15 and TRBJ2-1; a possible D gene is TRBD2 (6 bases). The CDR3 spans 14 residues. Trimming removed 4 bases from V and 12 bases from J, with 19 bases in between. Germline lookup yields CDR1 LNHNV and CDR2 YYDKDF (reference sequence). CDR3 nucleotides: TGTGCCACCAGCATAGCGGCAGTCCAAGATACGCAGTTCTTC. This sequence encodes CATSIAAVQDTQFF.

This clonotype was seen once. The chain combines TRBV19 with TRBJ2-7, with 7 bases matching TRBD1. Germline V gene sequence: CDR1 LNHDA, CDR2 SQIVND (reference sequence). After removal of 3 bases from V and 5 bases from J, the junction contained 4 bases not matched to a gene. The CDR3 contains 13 residues. CDR3 loop: CASSMTGSNEQYF. Written as DNA, the CDR3 is TGTGCCAGTAGTATGACAGGGAGCAACGAGCAGTACTTC.

This clonotype was observed at least ten times. The rearrangement joins TRBV6-5 to TRBJ2-7, with TRBD1 matching over 8 bases. The CDR3 has 14 residues. Trimming removed 6 bases from V and 3 bases from J; junction bases left unmatched: 7. From germline, CDR1 is MNHEY and CDR2 SVGAGI. Here the CDR3 reads CASSLTGEDYEQYF. CDR3 coding DNA: TGTGCCAGCAGCCTGACAGGGGAGGACTACGAGCAGTACTTC.

Note on this clonotype: This likely comes from a read error, as the CDR3 has no conserved phenylalanine or tryptophan at its end. The DNA is left out, because the CDR3 cannot be placed on it with certainty; the CDR3 is given as TCRdb lists it. This rearrangement joins TRBV2 to TRBJ2-5; no check of the table's D call, TRBD1, against the DNA was made. Germline-derived CDR1 and CDR2 are SNHLY and FYNNEI. A total of 12 residues make up the CDR3, ends included. CDR3: CARWDSIGGDNV.

The rearrangement joins TRBV7-8 to TRBJ2-2; TRBD1 matches 10 bases. The CDR3 consists of 17 residues. CDR1 and CDR2 from the germline V gene are SGHVS and FQNEAQ. Germline trimming cut 5 bases from V and 11 bases from J; bases unmatched to any gene: 17. The DNA for the CDR3 is TGTGCCAGCAGCCTCGGGACAGGGGACAGTTCACCCCTCGAGCTGTTTTTT. It codes for CASSLGTGDSSPLELFF.

Details on this clonotype: The junction shows a germline mismatch at one end, possibly a read error. J is TRBJ2-1 and V is TRBV7-2, with TRBD2 identical over 10 bases. The CDR3 extends over 13 amino acids. The germline gives CDR1 SGHTA, CDR2 FQGNSA. CDR3 nucleotides: TGTGCCAGCAGCTTTACTAGCGGGATGAACGGTTTCTTT. It is translated as CASSFTSGMNGFF.

In its sample, this clonotype was seen a few times. This chain links TRBV2 with TRBJ1-6; D remains unclear. V was trimmed by 6 bases and J by 6 bases, leaving 9 bases between them. The length of the CDR3 is 13 residues. In germline, CDR1 is SNHLY, CDR2 FYNNEI. This CDR3 reads CASSWEANSPLHF. As DNA, the CDR3 is TGTGCCAGCAGCTGGGAAGCTAATTCACCCCTCCACTTT.

The chain joins TRBV20-1 to TRBJ1-2; no firm D call. Trimming removed 6 bases from V and 6 bases from J, with 11 bases in between. Germline V lookup: CDR1 DFQATT, CDR2 SNEGSKA (reference sequence). The CDR3 totals 11 residues. The CDR3 region is CSAHGENGYTF. Written as DNA, the CDR3 is TGCAGTGCCCACGGGGAAAATGGCTACACCTTC.

This chain uses TRBV29-1 with TRBJ2-2; D gene unclear. Trimming stripped 3 bases from V and 0 bases from J, with 2 bases between. Looked up from germline, CDR1 is SQVTM and CDR2 is ANQGSEA. This CDR3 has 12 residues. The CDR3 spells CSVEANTGELFF. The CDR3 bases are TGCAGCGTTGAGGCGAACACCGGGGAGCTGTTTTTT.

V usage is TRBV7-8 and J usage is TRBJ1-2, with D hard to call. V shed 1 base and J shed 8 bases, with 8 bases lying between them. From germline, CDR1 is SGHVS and CDR2 FQNEAQ. The CDR3 consists of 12 residues. CDR3 loop: CASSLEGWGYTF. CDR3 nucleotides: TGTGCCAGCAGCTTAGAAGGTTGGGGCTACACCTTC.

The rearrangement uses TRBV5-1 and TRBJ2-7, with D perhaps matching TRBD1 (6 bases). Germline lookup yields CDR1 SGHRS and CDR2 YFSETQ. The V end lost 0 bases, the J end lost 1 base, and 20 bases lay between the germline ends. The length of the CDR3 is 18 residues. CDR3 nucleotides: TGCGCCAGCAGCTTGGATGGGGGCGACACAGCCCTTTCCTACGAGCAGTACGTC. It specifies CASSLDGGDTALSYEQYV.

In its sample, this clonotype was seen many times. The rearrangement joins TRBV3-1 to TRBJ2-5, with 10 bases lining up with TRBD2. The CDR3 sequence is 17 residues long. The V gene's germline CDR1 is LGHDT and CDR2 YNNKEL (reference sequence). V was clipped by 0 bases and J by 5 bases; unmatched bases: 9. CDR3 loop: CASSQDRSGGAEETQYF. CDR3 nucleotide sequence: TGTGCCAGCAGCCAAGATCGGAGCGGGGGGGCCGAGGAGACCCAGTACTTC.